A single sample gave rise to the 5 T cell receptor beta chains below, sequenced in a study of blood T cell repertoires in COVID-19. Produced via immunoSEQ multiplex PCR; TCRdb's table is partial and in-frame only. The sample yields 200,000 or so clones, about 85% seen once. The specimen sequenced was peripheral blood. The receptor source for this set is an older woman who had recovered from COVID-19.

This clone has a handful of counts. V gene TRBV2 combines with J gene TRBJ1-4; 9 bases are a match to TRBD1. V was clipped by 4 bases and J by 11 bases; unmatched bases: 2. This CDR3 is built from 12 residues. Germline V gives CDR1 SNHLY, CDR2 FYNNEI. The CDR3 DNA sequence: TGTGCCAGCAGTGGGACAGGGGACAAACTGTTTTTT. Its protein product is CASSGTGDKLFF.

The chain carries TRBV5-6 and TRBJ2-3; D might be TRBD2 (5 bases). The CDR3 spans 15 residues. CDR1 is SGHDT and CDR2 is YYEEEE in the germline V gene. Deletions cut 0 bases from V and 4 bases from J, with 12 bases between. The CDR3 loop is CASSLAASLADTQYF. The CDR3 DNA follows: TGTGCCAGCAGCTTGGCTGCTAGCCTCGCAGATACGCAGTATTTT.

The chain combines TRBV5-1 with TRBJ2-1; D is perhaps TRBD1 (5 bases). The germline V gene encodes CDR1 SGHRS and CDR2 YFSETQ. Trimming removed 0 bases at V and 8 bases at J, with 12 bases between. This CDR3 is 14 amino acids long. The CDR3 region has the DNA TGCGCCAGCAGCTTGGAACTACCCAGGGATGAGCAGTTCTTC. Translating it yields CASSLELPRDEQFF.

V and J are TRBV19 and TRBJ1-5, with TRBD1 as a possible D gene (6 bases). The germline gives CDR1 LNHDA, CDR2 SQIVND (reference sequence). Trimming shortened V by 7 bases and J by 5 bases, and 18 bases separated the two germline ends. The CDR3 covers 15 residues. CDR3 nucleotides: TGTGCCAGTACCAGAAGGGGGGGGGCATATCAGCCCCAGCATTTT. This translates into CASTRRGGAYQPQHF.

The V gene is TRBV12-5, the J gene TRBJ2-2, with 7 bases matching TRBD2. J lost 0 bases, V lost 2 bases, and 6 bases had no gene match. The CDR3 spans 17 residues. CDR1 and CDR2 (germline): LGHNT, FRNRAP. The CDR3 sequence: CASGLSFAGANTGELFF. The CDR3 DNA sequence: TGTGCTAGTGGTTTGTCCTTTGCGGGGGCGAACACCGGGGAGCTGTTTTTT.